The 5 T cell receptor beta chains given below trace back to one sample, sequenced in a study of read filtering for tumor transcriptome and immune sequencing. The library was built from roughly 400 ng RNA with molecular barcoded adaptors for alpha/delta and beta/gamma chains. TCRdb independently ran MiXCR on the reads; one entry per CDR3 protein. The sample records roughly 67,000 distinct CDR3 sequences, roughly 19% being singletons. The sample taken for sequencing was a population of CD138-negative cells sorted from bone marrow. The receptors stem from a donor at least 40 years old with multiple myeloma.

This clonotype showed up many times. The CDR3 is CSARSWDSSQETQYF. The CDR3 region has the DNA TGCAGTGCTAGGAGTTGGGACAGTAGTCAAGAGACCCAGTACTTC. The chain carries TRBV20-1 and TRBJ2-5, with 7 bases matching TRBD1. There are 15 residues in the CDR3. J was trimmed by 2 bases and V by 3 bases; bases with no gene match: 9. Germline V gene lookup returns CDR1 DFQATT and CDR2 SNEGSKA (reference sequence).

This clonotype was counted at least ten times. The rearrangement links TRBV7-9 to TRBJ1-5; D might be TRBD1 (6 bases). Trimming stripped 4 bases from V and 2 bases from J, with 9 bases between. Germline CDR1 and CDR2: SEHNR and FQNEAQ (reference sequence). This CDR3 comprises 14 residues. CDR3 loop: CASSSGEGNQPQHF. CDR3 nucleotides: TGTGCCAGCAGCTCAGGGGAGGGCAATCAGCCCCAGCATTTT.

In this sample, this clonotype turned up a few times. This chain uses TRBV28 with TRBJ2-5, with D perhaps matching TRBD2 (5 bases). The CDR3 has 13 residues. Trimming removed 10 bases at V and 1 base at J, with 13 bases between. The germline gives CDR1 MDHEN, CDR2 SYDVKM. The CDR3 spells CATISGGQETQYF. The CDR3 DNA reads as TGTGCCACCATCTCAGGAGGCCAAGAGACCCAGTACTTC.

With regard to this clonotype: Compared with germline, one end of the junction differs, possibly owing to a read error. V is TRBV5-1 and J is TRBJ2-5; D gene unclear. The CDR3 totals 14 residues. The germline V gene encodes CDR1 SGHRS and CDR2 YFSETQ. The CDR3 is CVSRKERSGGTQYF. CDR3 DNA: TGCGTCAGCAGGAAGGAGAGATCGGGTGGGACCCAGTACTTC.

This clonotype came up many times. The chain uses TRBV20-1 and TRBJ2-7; no firm D call. This CDR3 has 11 residues. Germline CDR1 reads DFQATT; CDR2 reads SNEGSKA (reference sequence). V lost 3 bases and J lost 6, with 9 bases in between. The CDR3 here is CSARTGPEQYF. In nucleotides, the CDR3 is TGCAGTGCTAGGACTGGGCCCGAGCAGTACTTC.